One sample yielded the 24 T cell receptor beta chains listed below, sequenced in a study of blood T cell repertoires in COVID-19. Assay: immunoSEQ multiplex PCR; the TCRdb copy retains only in-frame clones and omits some. Seen here are 110,000 to 150,000 clones, 75% to 90% observed once, and the top ten hold around 11%. Material: PBMCs or T cells enriched from blood (not recorded which). These receptors all come from a man in his sixties who had recovered from COVID-19.

CDR3 DNA: TGTGCCATCAGTGCGGGGACAGGGTGGACTGAAGCTTTCTTT. It codes for CAISAGTGWTEAFF. The chain joins TRBV10-3 to TRBJ1-1; 9 nucleotides agree with TRBD1. With V trimmed by 4 bases and J by 5 bases, 5 bases remained unmatched. Germline assignment: CDR1 ENHRY and CDR2 SYGVKD. The CDR3 loop spans 14 amino acids.

V and J are TRBV5-4 and TRBJ1-1, with 7 bases lining up with TRBD1. CDR1 is SGHNT, CDR2 YYREEE, per germline (reference sequence). The CDR3 covers 15 residues. V lost 4 bases and J lost 0; bases outside the gene matches: 6. In DNA, the CDR3 is TGTGCCAGCAGCGACATGGGACAGATGAACACTGAAGCTTTCTTT. Amino acids: CASSDMGQMNTEAFF.

This chain links TRBV29-1 with TRBJ2-7; 10 positions agree with TRBD1. The CDR3 length is 14 residues. In germline, CDR1 is SQVTM, CDR2 ANQGSEA. Trimming at V came to 5 bases and at J to 4 bases, leaving 8 bases not matched to a gene. The CDR3 region has the DNA TGCAGCGTTAGTGGGGGACAGGGGTTGTACGAGCAGTACTTC. As protein: CSVSGGQGLYEQYF.

This chain uses TRBV28 with TRBJ1-2, with TRBD1 matching 8 bases. The junction had 5 bases not matched to a gene; V was cut back by 6 bases and J by 2 bases. Germline lookup yields CDR1 MDHEN and CDR2 SYDVKM. CDR3 length: 14 amino acids. This CDR3 is CASRSGQGNYGYTF. The CDR3, as DNA: TGTGCCAGCAGATCAGGACAGGGAAACTATGGCTACACCTTC.

This clone has just one count. As DNA, the CDR3 is TGTGCCAGCAGCCAGGGCTCAAGTTTTTCACCCCTCCACTTT. It translates to CASSQGSSFSPLHF. The chain links TRBV3-1 (or the pseudogene TRBV3-2) to TRBJ1-6, with D unresolved. The CDR3 is 14 residues long. Trimming pared 3 bases from V and 9 bases from J, leaving 12 bases between. Germline V gives CDR1 LGHDT, CDR2 YNNKEL (reference sequence).

This clone has more than one count but fewer than ten. The J gene is TRBJ2-3, the V gene TRBV6-5; perhaps TRBD2 as D (6 bases). The CDR3 is 15 residues long. Trimming shortened V by 6 bases and J by 5 bases, and 18 bases separated the two germline ends. Germline CDR1 and CDR2: MNHEY and SVGAGI. This CDR3 reads CASRPGGAWRDTQYF. The CDR3 DNA reads TGTGCCAGCAGGCCCGGCGGGGCCTGGAGAGATACGCAGTATTTT.

V usage is TRBV6-4 and J usage is TRBJ2-1; D may be TRBD2 (6 bases). This CDR3 region has 17 residues. Germline CDR1 reads MRHNA; CDR2 reads SNTAGT. V gave up 10 bases and J gave up 2 bases, with 24 bases separating them. The CDR3 sequence: CAIKEKRAQAPYNEQFF. CDR3 bases: TGTGCCATCAAAGAGAAGCGGGCCCAAGCTCCCTACAATGAGCAGTTCTTC.

This chain joins TRBV27 and TRBJ2-2; TRBD2 is a possible D gene (6 bases). The germline V and J ends were trimmed by 6 bases and 4 bases, with 15 bases remaining between them. CDR1 is MNHEY, CDR2 SMNVEV, per germline (reference sequence). CDR3 length equals 15 residues. The CDR3 reads CASSWGTSLTGELFF. The CDR3 nucleotides are TGTGCCAGCAGCTGGGGGACTTCCCTCACCGGGGAGCTGTTTTTT.

The gene calls are TRBV6-5 and TRBJ2-7, with 8 bases that match TRBD2. V shed 2 bases and J 7 bases; nucleotides not matched to a gene: 7. The CDR3 has 14 amino acids. Germline V gives CDR1 MNHEY, CDR2 SVGAGI. CDR3 sequence: CASSYEAGVREQYF. CDR3 coding DNA: TGTGCCAGCAGTTACGAAGCGGGAGTGCGGGAGCAGTACTTC.

This chain links TRBV12-3 or TRBV12-4 with TRBJ2-1; the match to TRBD1 covers 7 bases. CDR3 length: 13 residues. The V segment lost 6 bases and the J segment 7 bases; nucleotides outside the gene matches: 6. Here the CDR3 DNA reads TGTGCCAGCAGACCACAGGGGTTGAATGAGCAGTTCTTC. Translation gives CASRPQGLNEQFF.

This chain connects TRBV4-1 to TRBJ1-6; 7 bases line up with TRBD1. The CDR3 is 15 residues long. The V gene end was trimmed by 5 bases and the J gene end by 5 bases; junction bases not matched to a gene: 6. Germline V gene data show CDR1 as MGHRA and CDR2 as YSYEKL. Written as DNA, the CDR3 is TGCGCCAGCAGCACCCGGGACAGAAATAATTCACCCCTCCACTTT. Translation: CASSTRDRNNSPLHF.

The gene calls are TRBV2 and TRBJ2-2, with D perhaps TRBD1 (5 bases). Between the trimmed V and J ends, which lost 7 bases and 2 bases, there was a span of 11 bases. The CDR3 runs 14 residues. Looked up from germline, CDR1 is SNHLY and CDR2 is FYNNEI. The CDR3 DNA is TGTGCCAGCATCATGGGGCGCAACACCGGGGAGCTGTTTTTT. Encoded protein: CASIMGRNTGELFF.

The chain is built from TRBV6-4 and TRBJ2-3; D might be TRBD2 (7 bases). Germline CDR1 and CDR2: MRHNA and SNTAGT. Between the trimmed V and J ends, which lost 4 bases and 2 bases, there was a span of 16 bases. The CDR3 has 16 residues. CDR3 bases: TGTGCCAGCAGTGCGAGACTAGCAGGGGACACAGATACGCAGTATTTT. As protein: CASSARLAGDTDTQYF.

CDR3 DNA: TGCGCCAGCACCCTCAGCGGGAGCCTGGGAACTGAAGCTTTCTTT. Its protein is CASTLSGSLGTEAFF. The rearrangement joins TRBV10-2 to TRBJ1-1; D not resolved. The CDR3 is 15 amino acids. Germline V lookup: CDR1 WSHSY, CDR2 SAAADI. V was pared by 7 bases and J by 5 bases, with 20 bases between.

This chain uses TRBV14 with TRBJ2-1; no clear D gene. CDR1 is SGHDN, CDR2 FVKESK, per germline. The CDR3 is 14 amino acids. V was shortened by 3 bases and J by 6 bases, with 12 bases between the two germline ends. The CDR3 here is CASSQLSTFNEQFF. The CDR3, as DNA: TGTGCCAGCAGCCAGTTGAGTACCTTCAATGAGCAGTTCTTC.

The chain has TRBV19 and TRBJ1-3, with 8 positions matching TRBD1. CDR3 length: 16 residues. Germline loops: CDR1 LNHDA, CDR2 SQIVND (reference sequence). Trimming at V came to 6 bases and at J to 0 bases, leaving 7 bases not matched to a gene. The CDR3 coding sequence is TGTGCCAGTAGGGGGACAGGCCGAAACTCTGGAAACACCATATATTTT. This encodes CASRGTGRNSGNTIYF.

The chain carries TRBV7-8 and TRBJ2-2; D is possibly TRBD2 (6 bases). Trimming removed 5 bases from V and 0 bases from J, with 13 bases in between. The CDR3 is 16 amino acids. Germline V lookup: CDR1 SGHVS, CDR2 FQNEAQ. The CDR3 loop is CASSPGVLANTGELFF. CDR3 sequence (DNA): TGTGCCAGCAGCCCGGGGGTACTAGCGAACACCGGGGAGCTGTTTTTT. The whole variable domain, remainder taken from reference TRBV7-8 and TRBJ2-2, is GAGVSQSPRYKVAKRGQDVALRCDPISGHVSLFWYQQALGQGPEFLTYFQNEAQLDKSGLPSDRFFAERPEGSVSTLKIQRTQQEDSAVYLCASSPGVLANTGELFFGEGSRLTVL.

The chain links TRBV28 to TRBJ1-2; D is possibly TRBD1 (6 bases). The CDR3 spans 13 residues. The germline CDR1 and CDR2 sequences are MDHEN and SYDVKM. V dropped 4 bases and J dropped 3 bases, with 9 bases sitting between them. The chain's CDR3 is CASSYPGDYGYTF. For the CDR3, the DNA is TGTGCCAGCAGTTACCCAGGGGACTATGGCTACACCTTC.

The gene calls are TRBV15 and TRBJ1-1; 7 bases agree with TRBD1. Germline values: CDR1 LNHNV, CDR2 YYDKDF (reference sequence). The junction had 9 bases not matched to a gene; V was cut back by 3 bases and J by 2 bases. This CDR3 contains 16 residues. CDR3 nucleotides: TGTGCCACCAGCAGCCTGCAAACAGGGGTTAACACTGAAGCTTTCTTT. Protein: CATSSLQTGVNTEAFF. The full variable domain, its missing parts supplied by reference TRBV15 and TRBJ1-1, is DAMVIQNPRYQVTQFGKPVTLSCSQTLNHNVMYWYQQKSSQAPKLLFHYYDKDFNNEADTPDNFQSRRPNTSFCFLDIRSPGLGDTAMYLCATSSLQTGVNTEAFFGQGTRLTVV.

This chain uses TRBV7-8 with TRBJ1-4; tentative D call: TRBD1 (6 bases). CDR3 length equals 14 residues. The V and J ends lost 5 bases and 8 bases respectively, with 15 bases between them. Per germline, CDR1 SGHVS and CDR2 FQNEAQ. The CDR3 sequence is CASSQVAGDEKLFF. The CDR3 nucleotides are TGTGCCAGCAGCCAGGTAGCAGGGGACGAAAAACTGTTTTTT.

The chain is built from TRBV2 and TRBJ2-7; D perhaps matches TRBD1 (6 bases). The CDR3 totals 15 residues. In germline, CDR1 is SNHLY, CDR2 FYNNEI. V was clipped by 7 bases and J by 3 bases, with 19 bases between them. CDR3 nucleotides: TGTGCCAGCAATCTCCCGGGACAACAGGACTACGAGCAGTACTTC. Translation: CASNLPGQQDYEQYF.

This chain joins TRBV7-9 and TRBJ2-5, with D hard to call. CDR1 is SEHNR and CDR2 is FQNEAQ in the germline V gene (reference sequence). The CDR3 totals 12 residues. V lost 6 bases and J 7 bases, leaving 12 bases between the germline ends. Written as DNA, the CDR3 is TGTGCCAGCAGTCTGAGTTCCGGGACCCAGTACTTC. This gives the protein CASSLSSGTQYF.

This clone occurred a few times. J is TRBJ1-3 and V is TRBV19; no clear D. The CDR3 spans 16 residues. CDR1 is LNHDA and CDR2 is SQIVND in the germline V gene (reference sequence). V was pared by 3 bases and J by 0 bases, with 12 bases between. The DNA of the CDR3 is TGTGCCAGTAGTATGAACAGCGGTTACTCTGGAAACACCATATATTTT. It yields the protein CASSMNSGYSGNTIYF.

The chain is built from TRBV27 and TRBJ2-2; tentatively, D is TRBD1 (5 bases). Germline V gene data show CDR1 as MNHEY and CDR2 as SMNVEV (reference sequence). This CDR3 comprises 14 residues. Trimming removed 4 bases at V and 0 bases at J, with 6 bases between. The CDR3: CASSSTANTGELFF. As DNA, the CDR3 is TGTGCCAGCAGTTCGACAGCGAACACCGGGGAGCTGTTTTTT.